A single sample is the source of the 3 T cell receptor beta chains below, sequenced in a study of identical twins. TCRdb fed the 5' RACE reads into MiXCR, producing one record per CDR3 protein. The sample includes a few hundred thousand distinct CDR3 sequences, approximately 16% of them seen just once. The same sample was also studied in work on yellow fever vaccine responses in identical twins.

Sequenced: CD4+ T cells sorted from blood. These receptors originate from a young woman in good health.

The table lists this clonotype with a few counts. The rearrangement joins TRBV5-1 to TRBJ2-2; TRBD1 aligns across 7 bases. V gave up 0 bases and J gave up 1 base; unmatched junction bases: 3. Germline V gene lookup returns CDR1 SGHRS and CDR2 YFSETQ. This CDR3 region has 16 residues. The CDR3 sequence is CASSLEGQMNTGELFF. CDR3 DNA: TGCGCCAGCAGCTTGGAGGGACAGATGAACACCGGGGAGCTGTTTTTT. Based on the CDR3 plus reference TRBV5-1 and TRBJ2-2, the full variable domain is KAGVTQTPRYLIKTRGQQVTLSCSPISGHRSVSWYQQTPGQGLQFLFEYFSETQRNKGNFPGRFSGRQFSNSRSEMNVSTLELGDSALYLCASSLEGQMNTGELFFGEGSRLTVL.

This chain connects TRBV20-1 to TRBJ1-4; D not certain. Trimming took off 5 bases at V and 6 bases at J, with 4 bases between the two ends. The CDR3 loop spans 10 amino acids. Germline CDR1 reads DFQATT; CDR2 reads SNEGSKA (reference sequence). The CDR3 region has the DNA TGCAGTGCTCGGGATGAAAAACTGTTTTTT. The encoded protein is CSARDEKLFF.

The chain recombines TRBV3-1 with TRBJ1-3, with 7 bases matching TRBD1. Germline CDR1 reads LGHDT; CDR2 reads YNNKEL (reference sequence). The CDR3 consists of 17 residues. V dropped 3 bases and J dropped 4; count of bases not matched to a gene: 12. CDR3 sequence (DNA): TGTGCCAGCAGCCACTTCTTGACAGGGATAACGGGAAACACCATATATTTT. It yields the protein CASSHFLTGITGNTIYF.